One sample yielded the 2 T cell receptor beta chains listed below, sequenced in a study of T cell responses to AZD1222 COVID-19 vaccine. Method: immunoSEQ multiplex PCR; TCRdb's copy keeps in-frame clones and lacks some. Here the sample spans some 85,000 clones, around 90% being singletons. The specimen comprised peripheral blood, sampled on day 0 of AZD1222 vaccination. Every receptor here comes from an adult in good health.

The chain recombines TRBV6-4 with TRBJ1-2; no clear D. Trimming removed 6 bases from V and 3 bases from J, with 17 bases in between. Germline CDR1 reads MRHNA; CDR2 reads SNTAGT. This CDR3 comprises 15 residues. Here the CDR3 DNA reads TGTGCCAGCAGCATTAGGGCAGTTTTAGACTATGGCTACACCTTC. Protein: CASSIRAVLDYGYTF.

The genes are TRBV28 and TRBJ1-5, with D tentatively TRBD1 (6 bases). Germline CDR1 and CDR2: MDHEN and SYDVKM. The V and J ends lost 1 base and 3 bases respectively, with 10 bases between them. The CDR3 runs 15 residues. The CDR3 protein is CASSLFTGNNQPQHF. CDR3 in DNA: TGTGCCAGCAGTTTATTCACAGGGAACAATCAGCCCCAGCATTTT.